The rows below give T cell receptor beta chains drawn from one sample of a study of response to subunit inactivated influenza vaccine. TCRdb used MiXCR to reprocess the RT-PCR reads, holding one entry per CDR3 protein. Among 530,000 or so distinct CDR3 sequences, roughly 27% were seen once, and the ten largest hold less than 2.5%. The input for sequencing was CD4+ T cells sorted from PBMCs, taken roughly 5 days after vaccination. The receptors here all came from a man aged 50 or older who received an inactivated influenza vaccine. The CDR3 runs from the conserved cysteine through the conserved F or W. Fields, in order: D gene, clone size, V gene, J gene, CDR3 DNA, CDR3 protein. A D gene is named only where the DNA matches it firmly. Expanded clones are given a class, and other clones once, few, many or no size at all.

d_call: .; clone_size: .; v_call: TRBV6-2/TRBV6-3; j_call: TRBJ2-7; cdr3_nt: TGTGCCAGCATGATGATGGGCGAGCAGTACTTC; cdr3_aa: CASMMMGEQYF
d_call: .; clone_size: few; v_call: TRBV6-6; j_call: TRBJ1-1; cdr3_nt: TGTGCCAGCAGTGACAGGTCGAACACTGAAGCTTTCTTT; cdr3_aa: CASSDRSNTEAFF
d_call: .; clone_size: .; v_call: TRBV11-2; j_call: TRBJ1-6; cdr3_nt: TGTGCCAGCAAAGGCGGCTATCGGAGGTCACCCCTCCACTTT; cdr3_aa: CASKGGYRRSPLHF
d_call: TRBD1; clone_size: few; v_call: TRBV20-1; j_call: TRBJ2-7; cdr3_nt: TGCAGTGCTAGAGACCCCCGAGGGACAGGGGACGAGCAGTACTTC; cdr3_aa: CSARDPRGTGDEQYF
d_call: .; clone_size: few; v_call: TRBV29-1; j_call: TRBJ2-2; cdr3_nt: TGCAGCGTTGAATCCTTACCCCCGAACACCGGGGAGCTGTTTTTT; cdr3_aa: CSVESLPPNTGELFF
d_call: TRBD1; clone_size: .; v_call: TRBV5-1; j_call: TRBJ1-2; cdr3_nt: TGCGCCAGCAGCAACGGACAGGTGGCAGACTATGGCTACACCTTC; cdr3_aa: CASSNGQVADYGYTF
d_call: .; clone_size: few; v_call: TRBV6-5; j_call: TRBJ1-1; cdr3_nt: TGTGCCAGCAGTCCCATATCTGGAGCTTTCTTT; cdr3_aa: CASSPISGAFF
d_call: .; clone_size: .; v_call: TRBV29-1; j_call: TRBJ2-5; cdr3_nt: TGCAGCGTTGAAGGGGTAGCTACGGAGACCCAGTACTTC; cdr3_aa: CSVEGVATETQYF
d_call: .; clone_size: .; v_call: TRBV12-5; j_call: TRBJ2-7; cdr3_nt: TGTGCTAGTGCCTCAGGGGGGGGAGTACCCTACGAGCAGTACTTC; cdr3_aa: CASASGGGVPYEQYF
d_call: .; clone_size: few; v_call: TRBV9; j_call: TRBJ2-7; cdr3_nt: TGTGCCAGCAGCGTAGACGGCAGGGACTACGAGCAGTACTTC; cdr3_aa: CASSVDGRDYEQYF
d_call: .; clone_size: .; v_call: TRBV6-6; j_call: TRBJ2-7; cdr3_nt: TGTGCCAGCAGTTACTCGGTCGGTTACGAGCAGTACTTC; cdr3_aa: CASSYSVGYEQYF
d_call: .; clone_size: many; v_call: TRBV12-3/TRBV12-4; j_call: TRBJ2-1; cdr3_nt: TGTGCCAGCAGGCGGGGGCTCCGGGGCGATGAGCAGTTCTTC; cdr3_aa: CASRRGLRGDEQFF
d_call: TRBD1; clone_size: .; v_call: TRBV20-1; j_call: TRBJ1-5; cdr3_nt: TGCAGTGCTCCGCCTAAAGGGGGCGCAGGACAGCCCCAGCATTTT; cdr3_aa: CSAPPKGGAGQPQHF
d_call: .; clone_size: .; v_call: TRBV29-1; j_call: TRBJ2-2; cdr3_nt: TGCAGCGTTATACAGGAGAACACCGGGGAGCTGTTTTTT; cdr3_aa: CSVIQENTGELFF